One and the same sample provided the 31 T cell receptor beta chains below, sequenced in a study of T cell responses to AZD1222 COVID-19 vaccine. The data were produced by immunoSEQ multiplex PCR, yet TCRdb's version contains in-frame clones alone and is incomplete. This sample yields over 110,000 clones, of which more than 85% are seen a single time; approximately 5.3% belongs to the top ten. The source material was peripheral blood, sampled on day 0 of AZD1222 vaccination. The receptors originated from an adult in good health.

The chain is built from TRBV5-1 and TRBJ2-2; 10 bases fit TRBD2. V trimming: 0 bases; J trimming: 7 bases; junction bases outside the gene matches: 3. The germline CDR1 and CDR2 sequences are SGHRS and YFSETQ. CDR3 size: 15 residues. This CDR3 is CASSLELAGLGELFF. The CDR3 coding sequence is TGCGCCAGCAGCTTGGAACTAGCGGGGCTCGGGGAGCTGTTTTTT. The full variable domain, in which reference TRBV5-1 and TRBJ2-2 provide the parts outside the CDR3, is KAGVTQTPRYLIKTRGQQVTLSCSPISGHRSVSWYQQTPGQGLQFLFEYFSETQRNKGNFPGRFSGRQFSNSRSEMNVSTLELGDSALYLCASSLELAGLGELFFGEGSRLTVL.

The chain couples TRBV7-2 to TRBJ1-3; D gene ambiguous. Germline loops: CDR1 SGHTA, CDR2 FQGNSA. The V end was cut by 7 bases, the J end by 4 bases, with 14 bases between. The CDR3 has 14 residues. This CDR3 is CASTPWTEGNTIYF. In DNA, the CDR3 is TGTGCCAGCACCCCATGGACCGAAGGAAACACCATATATTTT. The whole variable domain, filled in from reference TRBV7-2 and TRBJ1-3, reads GAGVSQSPSNKVTEKGKDVELRCDPISGHTALYWYRQSLGQGLEFLIYFQGNSAPDKSGLPSDRFSAERTGGSVSTLTIQRTQQEDSAVYLCASTPWTEGNTIYFGEGSWLTVV.

This clone was recorded once. V gene TRBV2 combines with J gene TRBJ2-5; TRBD1 matches 7 bases. Per the germline V gene, CDR1 is SNHLY and CDR2 is FYNNEI. This CDR3 region has 12 residues. V lost 4 bases and J lost 5; bases outside the gene matches: 1. The CDR3, as DNA: TGTGCCAGCAGTGGACAGGGTGAGACCCAGTACTTC. Translating it yields CASSGQGETQYF.

This chain links TRBV4-3 with TRBJ2-3; D is undetermined. Germline CDR1 reads LGHNA; CDR2 reads YSLEER. Trimming took 4 bases from V and 0 from J, leaving 17 bases between them. CDR3 length: 17 residues. CDR3 in amino acids: CASSPRLSLTSTDTQYF. The CDR3 bases are TGCGCCAGCAGCCCACGCTTGAGTCTCACTAGCACAGATACGCAGTATTTT.

The chain employs TRBV7-3 and TRBJ2-1; 14 bases are shared with TRBD2. The CDR3 has 17 residues. V lost 3 bases, J lost 5 bases, and 6 bases stayed unmatched. CDR1 SGHTA and CDR2 FQGTGA come from the germline V gene. The CDR3 here is CASSFSGLAGADNEQFF. The CDR3 DNA reads TGTGCCAGCAGCTTCTCGGGACTAGCGGGAGCCGACAATGAGCAGTTCTTC.

The chain employs TRBV14 and TRBJ2-7; D is ambiguous. Germline loops: CDR1 SGHDN, CDR2 FVKESK. This CDR3 has 15 amino acids. Trimming cost V 4 bases and J 0 bases, with 13 bases left between them. In DNA form, the CDR3 reads TGTGCCAGCAGCCCCCTCGGATCGACCTCCTACGAGCAGTACTTC. It specifies CASSPLGSTSYEQYF.

The sample holds one count of this clone. The chain recombines TRBV2 with TRBJ2-7, with TRBD1 identical over 10 bases. The germline V gene has CDR1 SNHLY and CDR2 FYNNEI. CDR3 length: 14 residues. With 4 bases clipped from V and 4 bases from J, the junction kept 4 bases outside the gene matches. This chain's CDR3 is CASSVDRGLYEQYF. The CDR3 coding sequence is TGTGCCAGCAGTGTCGACAGGGGGCTGTACGAGCAGTACTTC.

This sequence joins TRBV2 and TRBJ2-7, with no clear D. Germline CDR1 SNHLY, CDR2 FYNNEI. Trimming cost V 10 bases and J 4 bases, with 17 bases left between them. The CDR3 has 13 residues. For the CDR3, the DNA is TGTGCCACCAACTTAGGAGCCGGGTACGAGCAGTACTTC. Its protein product is CATNLGAGYEQYF.

The V call is TRBV7-9, the J call TRBJ1-1, with D uncertain. Trimming stripped 0 bases from V and 4 bases from J, with 9 bases between. CDR3 length: 14 amino acids. The V gene's germline CDR1 is SEHNR and CDR2 FQNEAQ (reference sequence). The CDR3: CASSLARLGTEAFF. In nucleotides, the CDR3 is TGTGCCAGCAGCTTAGCGCGATTAGGCACTGAAGCTTTCTTT.

The J gene is TRBJ1-5, the V gene TRBV2; 8 bases line up with TRBD1. CDR1 SNHLY and CDR2 FYNNEI come from the germline V gene. V trimming: 8 bases; J trimming: 2 bases; junction bases outside the gene matches: 5. CDR3 size: 14 residues. In DNA form, the CDR3 reads TGTGCCAGCCCGCAGGGGGCCGGCAATCAGCCCCAGCATTTT. Its translation is CASPQGAGNQPQHF.

The chain links TRBV10-3 to TRBJ1-1; TRBD1 matches at 8 bases. The V gene's germline CDR1 is ENHRY and CDR2 SYGVKD. CDR3 length: 14 amino acids. V was clipped by 0 bases and J by 3 bases; unmatched bases: 0. CDR3: CAISESTGDTEAFF. The CDR3 nucleotides are TGTGCCATCAGTGAGTCGACAGGGGACACTGAAGCTTTCTTT.

The chain is built from TRBV12-3 or TRBV12-4 and TRBJ2-5; D call uncertain. The CDR3 loop spans 11 amino acids. Between the trimmed V and J ends, which lost 3 bases and 5 bases, there was a span of 4 bases. This CDR3 reads CASSFGETQYF. CDR3 DNA sequence: TGTGCCAGCAGTTTCGGTGAGACCCAGTACTTC.

The chain is built from TRBV19 and TRBJ1-1; D unclear. The CDR3 has 11 residues. V lost 3 bases and J 7 bases, leaving 6 bases between the germline ends. Germline-derived CDR1 and CDR2 are LNHDA and SQIVND (reference sequence). The CDR3, as DNA: TGTGCCAGTAGTATGTCGTTTGAAGCTTTCTTT. Amino acid sequence: CASSMSFEAFF.

The V call is TRBV6-2 or TRBV6-3, the J call TRBJ1-1; D is perhaps TRBD1 (5 bases). The germline CDR1 and CDR2 sequences are MNHEY and SVGEGT. V was pared by 3 bases and J by 11 bases, with 10 bases between. This CDR3 is 11 amino acids long. The CDR3: CASSYPGRAFF. The CDR3 DNA sequence: TGTGCCAGCAGTTATCCAGGGAGGGCTTTCTTT.

V is TRBV4-3 and J is TRBJ2-3; D is possibly TRBD2 (7 bases). V shed 1 base and J shed 6 bases, with 11 bases lying between them. Per germline, CDR1 LGHNA and CDR2 YSLEER. The CDR3 sequence is 14 residues long. CDR3: CASSQAGGPDTQYF. The CDR3 bases are TGCGCCAGCAGCCAAGCGGGGGGCCCCGATACGCAGTATTTT.

This clone was observed a handful of times. V usage is TRBV7-9 and J usage is TRBJ2-5; D might be TRBD1 (7 bases). The CDR3 is 16 amino acids. Per germline, CDR1 SEHNR and CDR2 FQNEAQ (reference sequence). V gave up 4 bases and J gave up 5 bases, with 20 bases separating them. The CDR3 region has the DNA TGTGCCAGCAGCTCCCTAGGGGGCAGGGAGGTTGAGACCCAGTACTTC. Its translation is CASSSLGGREVETQYF.

The chain combines TRBV6-5 with TRBJ1-1; the D is unclear. V lost 4 bases and J lost 1, with 4 bases in between. Germline CDR1 and CDR2: MNHEY and SVGAGI. The CDR3 is made up of 12 amino acids. The CDR3 loop is CASSWSNTEAFF. CDR3 DNA sequence: TGTGCCAGCAGTTGGTCGAACACTGAAGCTTTCTTT.

The chain links TRBV4-3 to TRBJ2-7; TRBD1 matches 7 bases. The V and J ends lost 1 base and 1 base, in that order; junction bases with no gene match: 1. The CDR3 spans 14 residues. CDR1 and CDR2 (germline): LGHNA, YSLEER. The CDR3 nucleotides read TGCGCCAGCAGCCAAGGGGGACAGTCCTACGAGCAGTACTTC. It codes for CASSQGGQSYEQYF.

This rearrangement joins TRBV5-1 to TRBJ2-7; TRBD2 matches 10 bases. The CDR3 is 15 amino acids. The junction had 4 bases not matched to a gene; V was cut back by 1 base and J by 3 bases. CDR1 and CDR2 from the germline V gene are SGHRS and YFSETQ. The CDR3 DNA follows: TGCGCCAGCAGCTTGCTAGGGACTAGCGACTACGAGCAGTACTTC. Residues: CASSLLGTSDYEQYF.

A single count supports this clone. The chain has TRBV10-2 and TRBJ2-3, with D perhaps matching TRBD2 (6 bases). Germline CDR1 is WSHSY and CDR2 is SAAADI. The V end lost 3 bases, the J end lost 2 bases, and 12 bases lay between the germline ends. The length of the CDR3 is 15 residues. The CDR3 is CASSDYGGDTDTQYF. CDR3 nucleotide sequence: TGCGCCAGCAGTGATTACGGGGGAGACACAGATACGCAGTATTTT.

The V and J genes are TRBV9 and TRBJ2-7; 7 bases map to TRBD1. Germline lookup yields CDR1 SGDLS and CDR2 YYNGEE. Trimming at V came to 4 bases and at J to 2 bases, leaving 6 bases not matched to a gene. This CDR3 is built from 14 residues. In DNA, the CDR3 is TGTGCCAGCAGCCCCTGGGACAGTCCCTACGAGCAGTACTTC. It specifies CASSPWDSPYEQYF.

This chain connects TRBV12-3 or TRBV12-4 to TRBJ1-2; D remains ambiguous. CDR3 length: 13 amino acids. V lost 7 bases and J lost 6, with 15 bases in between. Here the CDR3 DNA reads TGTGCCAGCACCCTAGGGATTCGAAATGGCTACACCTTC. This sequence encodes CASTLGIRNGYTF.

This rearrangement joins TRBV5-5 to TRBJ1-2; D not certain. Germline-derived CDR1 and CDR2 are SGHKS and YYEKEE (reference sequence). V lost 0 bases to trimming and J lost 0 bases, with 15 bases between them. There are 17 residues in the CDR3. DNA of the CDR3: TGTGCCAGCAGCTTGGAAGGTGTGGCGTTATCTAACTATGGCTACACCTTC. It specifies CASSLEGVALSNYGYTF.

The rearrangement joins TRBV7-9 to TRBJ2-5; tentative D call: TRBD1 (6 bases). The CDR3 consists of 14 residues. CDR1 is SEHNR, CDR2 FQNEAQ, per germline (reference sequence). Trimming took off 0 bases at V and 10 bases at J, with 15 bases between the two ends. The CDR3 DNA follows: TGTGCCAGCAGCTTAGCGCAGGGGCAGGCCTACCAGTACTTC. Its protein product is CASSLAQGQAYQYF.

The rearrangement joins TRBV6-6 to TRBJ1-1, with 9 bases that match TRBD1. V shed 6 bases and J 4 bases; nucleotides not matched to a gene: 9. Germline values: CDR1 MNHNY, CDR2 SVGAGI (reference sequence). The CDR3 extends over 15 amino acids. For the CDR3, the DNA is TGTGCCAGCAGGGTGGGGACAGGGCTACTCACTGAAGCTTTCTTT. It encodes CASRVGTGLLTEAFF.

This clone was observed a few times. The V and J genes are TRBV2 and TRBJ1-5; D call uncertain. The CDR3 length is 12 residues. V was trimmed by 6 bases and J by 4 bases, leaving 7 bases between them. Germline CDR1 and CDR2: SNHLY and FYNNEI. The CDR3 sequence: CASRGENQPQHF. CDR3 coding DNA: TGTGCCAGCAGGGGAGAAAATCAGCCCCAGCATTTT.

The chain combines TRBV2 with TRBJ1-5; D gene uncertain. The CDR3 is 12 residues long. Trimming took off 6 bases at V and 6 bases at J, with 9 bases between the two ends. Per the germline V gene, CDR1 is SNHLY and CDR2 is FYNNEI. CDR3 bases: TGTGCCAGCAGCCCTGACGGTCAGCCCCAGCATTTT. The encoded protein is CASSPDGQPQHF.

This chain connects TRBV6-4 to TRBJ1-5, with D maybe TRBD1 (5 bases). CDR3 length: 13 residues. Between the trimmed V and J ends, which lost 3 bases and 6 bases, there was a span of 9 bases. Germline V gene data show CDR1 as MRHNA and CDR2 as SNTAGT. Here the CDR3 reads CASSEQAGQPQHF. The CDR3 coding sequence is TGTGCCAGCAGTGAACAGGCCGGTCAGCCCCAGCATTTT.

J is TRBJ2-5 and V is TRBV14, with TRBD1 identical over 9 bases. J was trimmed by 4 bases and V by 6 bases; bases with no gene match: 15. This CDR3 comprises 17 residues. Germline-derived CDR1 and CDR2 are SGHDN and FVKESK. Here the CDR3 reads CASSPLGQGSSRETQYF. CDR3 DNA sequence: TGTGCCAGCAGTCCCCTCGGACAGGGGAGTTCGCGAGAGACCCAGTACTTC.

The chain has TRBV2 and TRBJ1-6; D gene unclear. Germline-derived CDR1 and CDR2 are SNHLY and FYNNEI. CDR3 length equals 15 residues. Deletions cut 4 bases from V and 5 bases from J, with 12 bases between. In nucleotides, the CDR3 is TGTGCCAGCAGTGGTCAGAGTCTGGATAATTCACCCCTCCACTTT. The encoded protein is CASSGQSLDNSPLHF.

V and J are TRBV3-1 (or the pseudogene TRBV3-2) and TRBJ2-5, with 13 bases fitting TRBD2. Unmatched junction bases numbered 10, after V lost 2 bases and J lost 4 bases. Germline V CDR1 and CDR2: LGHDT, YNNKEL (reference sequence). The CDR3 has 18 amino acids. CDR3 amino acids: CASSQRGHGLAGVETQYF. The CDR3 DNA reads TGTGCCAGCAGCCAAAGGGGCCACGGACTAGCGGGGGTAGAGACCCAGTACTTC.